These 24 T cell receptor beta chains originate from one sample sequenced in a study of T cell changes during pregnancy in multiple sclerosis. TCRdb's copy holds only in-frame clones and misses some; the assay was immunoSEQ multiplex PCR. The profile shows over 100,000 clones, approximately 90% of them singletons. Sequencing was performed on peripheral blood, taken in the third trimester of pregnancy. Receptor source: a female donor with multiple sclerosis, enrolled in a pregnancy study.

The V gene is TRBV30, the J gene TRBJ2-7, with TRBD1 matching 9 bases. The CDR3 is 14 residues long. CDR1 is GTSNPN and CDR2 is SVGIG in the germline V gene (reference sequence). After removal of 5 bases from V and 5 bases from J, the junction contained 10 bases not matched to a gene. This CDR3 reads CAWGLGTGIHEQYF. The CDR3 DNA reads as TGTGCCTGGGGACTCGGGACAGGGATCCACGAGCAGTACTTC.

The chain combines TRBV11-2 with TRBJ2-3; tentatively, D is TRBD1 (6 bases). There are 12 residues in the CDR3. Between the trimmed V and J ends, which lost 2 bases and 12 bases, there was a span of 12 bases. Germline CDR1 is SGHAT and CDR2 is FQNNGV. This CDR3 reads CASSLTGTIQYF. DNA for the CDR3: TGTGCCAGCAGCTTAACCGGGACAATCCAGTATTTT.

This chain uses TRBV5-8 with TRBJ1-5, with D maybe TRBD1 (6 bases). Per germline, CDR1 SGHTS and CDR2 YDEGEE. The V gene lost 4 bases and the J gene lost 0 bases, with 11 bases spanning the gap. There are 15 residues in the CDR3. CDR3 sequence (DNA): TGTGCCAGCAGCAGCGGACAGTTTAGCAATCAGCCCCAGCATTTT. Encoded protein: CASSSGQFSNQPQHF.

The CDR3, as DNA: TGTGCCAGCAGCGCCAAACAGGGGCCGAACACTGAAGCTTTCTTT. Translation gives CASSAKQGPNTEAFF. The V call is TRBV7-2, the J call TRBJ1-1; TRBD1 aligns across 7 bases. Losses at the gene ends were 5 bases for V and 1 base for J; bases not matched to a gene: 7. Germline V gives CDR1 SGHTA, CDR2 FQGNSA. The CDR3 has 15 residues. Full variable domain (rest looked up from reference TRBV7-2 and TRBJ1-1): GAGVSQSPSNKVTEKGKDVELRCDPISGHTALYWYRQSLGQGLEFLIYFQGNSAPDKSGLPSDRFSAERTGGSVSTLTIQRTQQEDSAVYLCASSAKQGPNTEAFFGQGTRLTVV.

The chain recombines TRBV4-2 with TRBJ2-1, with 8 nucleotides matching TRBD2. With 4 bases clipped from V and 6 bases from J, the junction kept 5 bases outside the gene matches. The CDR3 loop spans 14 amino acids. Per germline, CDR1 LGHNA and CDR2 YNFKEQ. CDR3 coding DNA: TGTGCCAGCAGCCGTGGTGGGACTAGCAATGAGCAGTTCTTC. Its translation is CASSRGGTSNEQFF.

V is TRBV27 and J is TRBJ2-5, with 11 bases that match TRBD2. Germline V lookup: CDR1 MNHEY, CDR2 SMNVEV (reference sequence). The CDR3 spans 16 residues. V trimming: 7 bases; J trimming: 5 bases; junction bases outside the gene matches: 12. CDR3 DNA: TGTGCCAGCACTCGAACTGCTAGCGGGGGGTCGGAGACCCAGTACTTC. Residues: CASTRTASGGSETQYF.

V and J are TRBV5-1 and TRBJ2-5, with 10 bases matching TRBD2. Germline V gene lookup returns CDR1 SGHRS and CDR2 YFSETQ. CDR3 size: 15 residues. The J segment lost 2 bases and the V segment lost 5 bases, leaving 6 bases of the junction unmatched. CDR3 region: CASRLSGGEQETQYF. The CDR3 DNA is TGCGCCAGCAGATTGAGCGGGGGGGAGCAAGAGACCCAGTACTTC.

The J gene is TRBJ2-7, the V gene TRBV27; TRBD1 matches 8 bases. The V and J ends lost 6 bases and 5 bases, in that order; junction bases with no gene match: 6. The V gene's germline CDR1 is MNHEY and CDR2 SMNVEV (reference sequence). This CDR3 is 13 amino acids long. CDR3 residues: CASRIDRGHEQYF. CDR3 DNA: TGTGCCAGCAGAATTGACAGGGGTCACGAGCAGTACTTC.

This chain joins TRBV5-6 and TRBJ1-1, with D unclear. CDR3 size: 13 residues. CDR1 is SGHDT, CDR2 YYEEEE, per germline. V was cut by 0 bases and J by 2 bases, with 5 bases left in between. The CDR3 nucleotides read TGTGCCAGCAGCTTGGCGGTTAACACTGAAGCTTTCTTT. This translates into CASSLAVNTEAFF.

The J gene is TRBJ1-1, the V gene TRBV27, with D perhaps TRBD1 (6 bases). The CDR3 is 17 amino acids. With 4 bases removed from V and 4 bases from J, the gap between germline ends came to 22 bases. Germline loops: CDR1 MNHEY, CDR2 SMNVEV (reference sequence). The chain's CDR3 is CASSSWGRGRGGTEAFF. In DNA, the CDR3 is TGTGCCAGCAGTTCCTGGGGCAGGGGCCGGGGTGGCACTGAAGCTTTCTTT.

Regarding this clone: Germline and junction disagree at one end, which may indicate a read error. The chain employs TRBV5-4 and TRBJ1-1, with D possibly TRBD1 on 6 matching bases. This CDR3 comprises 14 residues. Per germline, CDR1 SGHNT and CDR2 YYREEE (reference sequence). The DNA of the CDR3 is TGTACCAGCAGCTTGGAACAGGGGAACACTGAAGCTTTCTTT. Translating gives CTSSLEQGNTEAFF.

The genes are TRBV27 and TRBJ1-1; D gene unclear. Per the germline V gene, CDR1 is MNHEY and CDR2 is SMNVEV (reference sequence). V shed 5 bases and J shed 4 bases, with 11 bases lying between them. The CDR3 extends over 13 amino acids. The CDR3 loop reads CASSIKRGTEAFF. Written as DNA, the CDR3 is TGTGCCAGCAGTATTAAGAGAGGCACTGAAGCTTTCTTT.

CDR3 residues: CAISENYQGGEQFF. As DNA, the CDR3 is TGTGCCATCAGTGAGAATTACCAGGGGGGTGAGCAGTTCTTC. This chain uses TRBV10-3 with TRBJ2-1; TRBD1 might be the D (7 bases). The germline CDR1 and CDR2 sequences are ENHRY and SYGVKD. CDR3 length: 14 amino acids. V was cut by 2 bases and J by 9 bases, with 14 bases left in between.

The rearrangement uses TRBV5-4 and TRBJ2-3, with 9 bases that match TRBD2. V trimming: 0 bases; J trimming: 3 bases; junction bases outside the gene matches: 8. Germline V lookup: CDR1 SGHNT, CDR2 YYREEE (reference sequence). The CDR3 spans 17 residues. Here the CDR3 reads CASSLGHMGLATDTQYF. In nucleotides, the CDR3 is TGTGCCAGCAGCTTGGGCCACATGGGACTAGCTACAGATACGCAGTATTTT.

The rearrangement uses TRBV5-3 and TRBJ2-3; 11 positions match TRBD1. TRBV5-3 is an ORF; its function is uncertain. The CDR3 is 15 residues long. With 3 bases clipped from V and 5 bases from J, the junction kept 5 bases outside the gene matches. Written as DNA, the CDR3 is TGTGCCAGAAGCTCCCGGACAGGGGGCATAGATACGCAGTATTTT. Translation: CARSSRTGGIDTQYF.

This clone was detected once. This chain connects TRBV10-2 to TRBJ2-7, with TRBD1 matching over 9 bases. Trimming took 7 bases from V and 3 from J; bases not matched to a gene: 10. CDR3 size: 15 residues. CDR1 WSHSY and CDR2 SAAADI come from the germline V gene. DNA for the CDR3: TGCGCCAGCACCCTGACCGGGACAGGGATCTACGAGCAGTACTTC. Its translation: CASTLTGTGIYEQYF.

This clone has just one count. The genes are TRBV28 and TRBJ1-3; D is undetermined. Germline V CDR1 and CDR2: MDHEN, SYDVKM. The germline V and J ends were trimmed by 3 bases and 2 bases, with 8 bases remaining between them. This CDR3 comprises 14 residues. The CDR3, as DNA: TGTGCCAGCAGTTTCGGGTTTCCTGGAAACACCATATATTTT. This sequence encodes CASSFGFPGNTIYF.

The chain carries TRBV9 and TRBJ1-2; 9 nucleotides line up with TRBD1. Trimming took 0 bases from V and 2 from J; bases not matched to a gene: 5. CDR1 SGDLS and CDR2 YYNGEE come from the germline V gene. The CDR3 totals 16 residues. The CDR3 region is CASSVAPDRGNYGYTF. The CDR3 nucleotides read TGTGCCAGCAGCGTAGCCCCTGACAGGGGGAACTATGGCTACACCTTC.

This chain joins TRBV7-9 and TRBJ2-5; possible D gene TRBD2, 5 bases. This CDR3 has 13 amino acids. V was cut by 7 bases and J by 5 bases, with 14 bases left in between. CDR1 is SEHNR and CDR2 is FQNEAQ in the germline V gene (reference sequence). The CDR3 reads CASNRGSEETQYF. In DNA form, the CDR3 reads TGTGCCAGCAACCGAGGGTCCGAGGAGACCCAGTACTTC.

V is TRBV25-1 and J is TRBJ2-3, with a weak D call TRBD1 (6 bases). Between the trimmed V and J ends, which lost 2 bases and 6 bases, there was a span of 15 bases. Germline assignment: CDR1 MGHDK and CDR2 SYGVNS. The length of the CDR3 is 15 residues. CDR3 in amino acids: CASSESKPGDDTQYF. DNA of the CDR3: TGTGCCAGCAGTGAAAGTAAACCAGGGGACGATACGCAGTATTTT.

The V gene is TRBV29-1, the J gene TRBJ1-1, with 7 bases matching TRBD1. The CDR3 loop spans 13 amino acids. V shed 3 bases, J shed 4 bases, and the junction held 5 bases outside the gene matches. From germline, CDR1 is SQVTM and CDR2 ANQGSEA. This CDR3 is CSVDQGVGTEAFF. The CDR3 DNA is TGCAGCGTTGATCAGGGGGTGGGCACTGAAGCTTTCTTT. Together with reference TRBV29-1 and TRBJ1-1, the CDR3 gives the full variable domain: SAVISQKPSRDICQRGTSLTIQCQVDSQVTMMFWYRQQPGQSLTLIATANQGSEATYESGFVIDKFPISRPNLTFSTLTVSNMSPEDSSIYLCSVDQGVGTEAFFGQGTRLTVV.

The chain uses TRBV27 and TRBJ2-5, with D tentatively TRBD1 (6 bases). Germline V gene sequence: CDR1 MNHEY, CDR2 SMNVEV (reference sequence). V was trimmed by 3 bases and J by 6 bases, leaving 11 bases between them. The CDR3 is made up of 13 amino acids. The CDR3 DNA reads as TGTGCCAGCAGTTTGAGAGGGGGACAGACCCAGTACTTC. Translation gives CASSLRGGQTQYF.

This clone was observed a few times. The chain combines TRBV30 with TRBJ1-1; the match to TRBD1 covers 7 bases. Germline CDR1 reads GTSNPN; CDR2 reads SVGIG (reference sequence). V dropped 1 base and J dropped 2; count of bases not matched to a gene: 7. This CDR3 region has 15 residues. CDR3 in DNA: TGTGCCTGGAGTGCCCTCCTAGGGGGCAACACTGAAGCTTTCTTT. It specifies CAWSALLGGNTEAFF.

The genes are TRBV4-1 and TRBJ2-7, with TRBD1 matching over 8 bases. Germline lookup yields CDR1 MGHRA and CDR2 YSYEKL. CDR3 length: 14 amino acids. Germline trimming cut 2 bases from V and 5 bases from J; bases unmatched to any gene: 5. The CDR3 DNA is TGCGCCAGCAGCCAACTTGGACAGGGTAACGAGCAGTACTTC. Translated, it gives CASSQLGQGNEQYF.